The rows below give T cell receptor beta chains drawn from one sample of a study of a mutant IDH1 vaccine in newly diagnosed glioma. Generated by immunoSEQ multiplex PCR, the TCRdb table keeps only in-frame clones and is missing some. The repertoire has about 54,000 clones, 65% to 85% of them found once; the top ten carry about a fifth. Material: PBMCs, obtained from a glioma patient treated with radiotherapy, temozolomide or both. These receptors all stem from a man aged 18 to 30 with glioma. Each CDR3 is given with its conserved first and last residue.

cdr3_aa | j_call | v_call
CASREVSYEQYF | TRBJ2-7 | TRBV6-1
CASSQDPFGEQYF | TRBJ2-7 | TRBV4-1
CASSPRQGIRNTEAFF | TRBJ1-1 | TRBV9
CAISQNPAPYEQYF | TRBJ2-7 | TRBV10-3
CASRRTGNNSPLHF | TRBJ1-6 | TRBV6-5
CASSQDTGNYGYTF | TRBJ1-2 | TRBV4-2
CASSPLAPTYEQYF | TRBJ2-7 | TRBV18
CASSLGGGGHEQYF | TRBJ2-7 | TRBV5-1
CASSGREGSEAFF | TRBJ1-1 | TRBV9
CASREVGLYRKNTEAFF | TRBJ1-1 | TRBV5-1
CASTAPRGEQYF | TRBJ2-7 | TRBV11-2
CASSPPGYSPLHF | TRBJ1-6 | TRBV7-9
CASSYSDPGSKNIQYF | TRBJ2-4 | TRBV6-6
CASSEVGELGPYEQYF | TRBJ2-7 | TRBV2
CASSQEWGRDKIFF | TRBJ1-1 | TRBV4-3
CASSLMVSTRSNQPQHF | TRBJ1-5 | TRBV5-8
CASRSKQGTGSLLTEAFF | TRBJ1-1 | TRBV5-5
CAITDDVYGYTF | TRBJ1-2 | TRBV6-6
CASSYDWDTLAEKLFF | TRBJ1-4 | TRBV6-5
CASSVSPGTGEYEQYF | TRBJ2-7 | TRBV9
CASSLDGHVNEKLFF | TRBJ1-4 | TRBV7-2
CASSIGKQRIYGYTF | TRBJ1-2 | TRBV19
CASSSDRGYEQYF | TRBJ2-7 | TRBV5-6
CASSGTGGNTIYF | TRBJ1-3 | TRBV7-3
CASRGPLGTEAFF | TRBJ1-1 | TRBV6-6
CASSLVAGVTDNEQFF | TRBJ2-1 | TRBV7-9
CASKRDRVDEKLFF | TRBJ1-4 | TRBV6-5
CASSLADTTTDTQYF | TRBJ2-3 | TRBV7-2
CASSDRGGLPIPCEQYF | TRBJ2-7 | TRBV6-1
CASSPLGRNTGELFF | TRBJ2-2 | TRBV9
CASSWTGVYGYTF | TRBJ1-2 | TRBV7-9
CASSRTDANYGYTF | TRBJ1-2 | TRBV7-9
CASSSSGTASYEQYF | TRBJ2-7 | TRBV5-4
CASSVGDGINYGYTF | TRBJ1-2 | TRBV9
CASSKGGSGYSYEQYF | TRBJ2-7 | TRBV21-1
CASSQVQGRRDEQYF | TRBJ2-7 | TRBV4-3
CASGSGRNYEQYF | TRBJ2-7 | TRBV12-5
CSGVSLGAGGYTF | TRBJ1-2 | TRBV29-1
CAWSGASISTDTQYF | TRBJ2-3 | TRBV30
CASSQDLTPSYEQYF | TRBJ2-7 | TRBV4-2
CASSSLGVLGVRGYTF | TRBJ1-2 | TRBV7-2
CASSFQGGDYGYTF | TRBJ1-2 | TRBV5-1
CASSNGQGIQPQHF | TRBJ1-5 | TRBV28
CASSDTSSGANVLTF | TRBJ2-6 | TRBV4-1
CASSLAFWGGTGVYGYTF | TRBJ1-2 | TRBV5-1
CAWSVRTLTNEKLFF | TRBJ1-4 | TRBV30
CASSLEPLSGNTIYF | TRBJ1-3 | TRBV5-1
CASSEGDSYGYTF | TRBJ1-2 | TRBV6-1
CSVLLAGLPDTQYF | TRBJ2-3 | TRBV29-1
CASSAKTGGNEKLFF | TRBJ1-4 | TRBV6-1
CASSPSLFSGSSYEQYF | TRBJ2-7 | TRBV4-2
CASRDRGLNYGYTF | TRBJ1-2 | TRBV2
CASSPTPGQGRNYGYTF | TRBJ1-2 | TRBV7-9
CASSLMGSRLYTDTQYF | TRBJ2-3 | TRBV5-6
CASRLSVPANEQYF | TRBJ2-7 | TRBV7-2